This is a list of T cell receptor beta chains from one sample in a study of T cell clones after liver transplantation. Assay: immunoSEQ multiplex PCR; the TCRdb copy retains only in-frame clones and omits some. This sample carries under 20,000 clones, 65% to 85% of them seen once, and the ten largest clones take about 40%. Sample: CD8+ T cells from blood, taken 48 months after liver transplant. All receptors come from a human patient who received a liver transplant. Some T cells may be supplied by the graft donor. The CDR3 runs from the conserved cysteine through the conserved F or W.

j_gene | v_gene | CDR3aa
TRBJ2-7 | TRBV7-9 | CASSPPVGGTYEQYF
TRBJ2-3 | TRBV28 | CASSLSGSGSDTQYF
TRBJ2-1 | TRBV27 | CASSFFSGSLDEQFF
TRBJ2-6 | TRBV19 | CASSIGTGANVLTF
TRBJ2-7 | TRBV11-2 | CASSLGSVSYEQYF
TRBJ1-5 | TRBV9 | CASSENWDSNQPQHF
TRBJ2-7 | TRBV11-3 | CASSSEREKASYEQYF
TRBJ1-1 | TRBV4-3 | CASSQDNRGLNTEAFF
TRBJ2-5 | TRBV14 | CASRLTGIGQETQYF
TRBJ2-7 | TRBV2 | CASSDGGWVYEQYF
TRBJ2-5 | TRBV11-2 | CASSSSSGETQYF
TRBJ1-5 | TRBV5-6 | CASRKQGYSNQPQHF
TRBJ2-7 | TRBV4-1 | CASSQETGQGREQYF
TRBJ2-1 | TRBV7-9 | CASSWRDRGTNEQFF
TRBJ2-1 | TRBV12-5 | CASGSWTVLNEQFF
TRBJ2-7 | TRBV27 | CASSFSTGLSYEQYF
TRBJ2-7 | TRBV7-6 | CASSDNPGTPYEQYF
TRBJ1-1 | TRBV11-2 | CASSIPGTPGAFF
TRBJ2-2 | TRBV6-1 | CASSEFNWRTSGRGGELFF
TRBJ2-1 | TRBV4-3 | CASSQVGLAGGRGEQFF
TRBJ1-6 | TRBV9 | CASSVSGGHSPLHF
TRBJ2-4 | TRBV27 | CASSLTGADIQYF
TRBJ1-1 | TRBV4-3 | CASSQGGNTEAFF